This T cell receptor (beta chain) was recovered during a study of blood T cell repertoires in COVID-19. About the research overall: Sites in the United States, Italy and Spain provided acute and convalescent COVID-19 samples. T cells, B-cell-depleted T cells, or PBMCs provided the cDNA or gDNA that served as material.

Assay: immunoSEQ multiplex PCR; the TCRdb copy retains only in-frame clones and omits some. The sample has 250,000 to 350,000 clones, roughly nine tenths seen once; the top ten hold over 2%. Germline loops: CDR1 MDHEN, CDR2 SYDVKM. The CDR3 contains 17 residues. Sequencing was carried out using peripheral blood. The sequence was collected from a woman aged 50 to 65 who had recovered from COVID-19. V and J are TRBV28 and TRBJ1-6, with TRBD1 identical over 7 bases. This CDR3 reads CRSKPDRVSEINSPLHF. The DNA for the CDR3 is TGTCGCAGCAAACCCGACAGGGTATCGGAGATAAATTCACCCCTCCACTTT.